Below are 17 T cell receptor beta chains sequenced from a single sample in a study of T cell responses to AZD1222 COVID-19 vaccine. Sequencing was performed with immunoSEQ multiplex PCR; in TCRdb, only in-frame clones are kept and a portion is missing. The data contain some 200,000 clones, more than 75% of them seen just once; the ten biggest clones take up 26%. The sample in question was peripheral blood, obtained 28 days after the second AZD1222 dose. These receptors all stem from an adult who received the AZD1222 COVID-19 vaccine.

The chain has TRBV5-4 and TRBJ1-1; possibly TRBD1 for D (6 bases). The CDR3 contains 13 residues. Per the germline V gene, CDR1 is SGHNT and CDR2 is YYREEE (reference sequence). V was clipped by 4 bases and J by 7 bases, with 14 bases between them. The CDR3 region has the DNA TGTGCCAGCAGCAGTACAGGGTTAAGTGAAGCTTTCTTT. Protein sequence: CASSSTGLSEAFF.

This sequence joins TRBV7-3 and TRBJ1-6, with D hard to call. V was clipped by 0 bases and J by 7 bases, with 10 bases between them. The CDR3 length is 15 residues. Germline loops: CDR1 SGHTA, CDR2 FQGTGA. As DNA, the CDR3 is TGTGCCAGCAGCTTAACTGGTAGGGTGAATTCACCCCTCCACTTT. This codes for CASSLTGRVNSPLHF.

The chain links TRBV27 to TRBJ2-1; either TRBD1 or TRBD2 may fit D (5 bases each). The CDR3 loop spans 13 amino acids. Germline V gives CDR1 MNHEY, CDR2 SMNVEV (reference sequence). V lost 6 bases and J lost 8, with 14 bases in between. The CDR3 region is CASSPAGTHEQFF. CDR3 nucleotides: TGTGCCAGCAGCCCAGCAGGGACCCATGAGCAGTTCTTC.

CDR3 nucleotide sequence: TGTGCCACCAGTGACCCCCGGGACAATAAAGAGACCCAGTACTTC. Protein product: CATSDPRDNKETQYF. This chain connects TRBV24-1 to TRBJ2-5, with D maybe TRBD1 (6 bases). Germline CDR1 is KGHDR and CDR2 is SFDVKD. V was pared by 4 bases and J by 3 bases, with 14 bases between. The CDR3 sequence is 15 residues long.

The chain couples TRBV30 to TRBJ2-1; no clear D. Germline assignment: CDR1 GTSNPN and CDR2 SVGIG (reference sequence). CDR3 length: 13 amino acids. Trimming pared 1 base from V and 10 bases from J, leaving 14 bases between. The CDR3 spells CAWSALVANEQFF. In DNA, the CDR3 is TGTGCCTGGAGTGCTCTTGTGGCCAACGAGCAGTTCTTC.

The genes are TRBV20-1 and TRBJ2-7, with D perhaps TRBD2 (5 bases). Germline loops: CDR1 DFQATT, CDR2 SNEGSKA (reference sequence). The CDR3 spans 14 residues. Trimming pared 3 bases from V and 1 base from J, leaving 13 bases between. The CDR3 region is CSASSGFKSYEQYF. CDR3 sequence (DNA): TGCAGTGCTAGTTCGGGGTTTAAATCCTACGAGCAGTACTTC.

The chain joins TRBV28 to TRBJ2-7; tentatively, D is TRBD2 (6 bases). Germline V lookup: CDR1 MDHEN, CDR2 SYDVKM. V lost 5 bases to trimming and J lost 3 bases, with 11 bases between them. The CDR3 has 13 amino acids. For the CDR3, the DNA is TGTGCCAGCAGTGGACGGAGGGGCTACGAGCAGTACTTC. It codes for CASSGRRGYEQYF.

The chain combines TRBV4-1 with TRBJ2-1, with 7 bases fitting TRBD2. Per the germline V gene, CDR1 is MGHRA and CDR2 is YSYEKL. CDR3 size: 14 residues. With 7 bases clipped from V and 2 bases from J, the junction kept 5 bases outside the gene matches. The CDR3 here is CASKASGTYNEQFF. The DNA of the CDR3 is TGCGCCAGCAAAGCTAGCGGAACCTACAATGAGCAGTTCTTC.

This clone has a single count. The chain has TRBV2 and TRBJ2-3, with 10 bases aligning to TRBD1. Trimming took 11 bases from V and 2 from J; bases not matched to a gene: 7. CDR3 size: 14 residues. The germline CDR1 and CDR2 sequences are SNHLY and FYNNEI. This CDR3 reads CADDRGQDTDTQYF. For the CDR3, the DNA is TGTGCCGACGACAGGGGGCAAGACACAGATACGCAGTATTTT. Using reference TRBV2 and TRBJ2-3 for the parts outside the CDR3, the full variable domain is EPEVTQTPSHQVTQMGQEVILRCVPISNHLYFYWYRQILGQKVEFLVSFYNNEISEKSEIFDDQFSVERPDGSNFTLKIRSTKLEDSAMYFCADDRGQDTDTQYFGPGTRLTVL.

The chain employs TRBV30 and TRBJ2-7, with 10 bases lining up with TRBD2. Germline CDR1 GTSNPN, CDR2 SVGIG (reference sequence). J was trimmed by 0 bases and V by 2 bases; bases with no gene match: 1. This CDR3 is 14 amino acids long. In DNA form, the CDR3 reads TGTGCCTGGAGTACTAGCGGGGCCTCCTACGAGCAGTACTTC. This codes for CAWSTSGASYEQYF.

The chain combines TRBV11-2 with TRBJ1-1; no clear D. This CDR3 contains 14 residues. V dropped 5 bases and J dropped 0 bases, with 10 bases sitting between them. Germline V gene lookup returns CDR1 SGHAT and CDR2 FQNNGV. The CDR3 is CASSLGQMNTEAFF. The CDR3 DNA follows: TGTGCCAGCAGCCTAGGGCAGATGAACACTGAAGCTTTCTTT.

J is TRBJ2-7 and V is TRBV27; 9 nucleotides line up with TRBD1. The CDR3 runs 14 residues. The junction had 5 bases not matched to a gene; V was cut back by 6 bases and J by 2 bases. Germline V gene sequence: CDR1 MNHEY, CDR2 SMNVEV (reference sequence). This CDR3 is CASRQGQGPYEQYF. CDR3 nucleotide sequence: TGTGCCAGCAGGCAAGGACAGGGGCCCTACGAGCAGTACTTC.

Only one count was recorded for this clone. CDR3 sequence (DNA): TGTGCCACCAGTGACCTCCCCTTAGGGGAGTTTCGGACTGAGCAGTTCTTC. Its protein product is CATSDLPLGEFRTEQFF. The V call is TRBV24-1, the J call TRBJ2-1; D is perhaps TRBD1 or TRBD2 (5 bases each). Germline V gives CDR1 KGHDR, CDR2 SFDVKD. Trimming left V 4 bases short and J 9 bases short, with 24 bases between. This CDR3 spans 17 amino acids.

The genes are TRBV5-5 and TRBJ2-1, with D tentatively TRBD2 (6 bases). Germline V lookup: CDR1 SGHKS, CDR2 YYEKEE (reference sequence). The ends were cut back, 1 base at V and 10 bases at J, with 18 bases in the middle. The CDR3 consists of 15 residues. This CDR3 reads CASSLMEWALAEQFF. Written as DNA, the CDR3 is TGTGCCAGCAGCTTGATGGAGTGGGCGCTAGCGGAGCAGTTCTTC.

The CDR3 DNA follows: TGTGCCAGCAGCTTGGGTACGCTCGACGAGCTGTTTTTT. It is translated as CASSLGTLDELFF. This chain links TRBV5-8 with TRBJ2-2; D call uncertain. Per germline, CDR1 SGHTS and CDR2 YDEGEE. The V and J ends lost 0 bases and 11 bases respectively, with 11 bases between them. There are 13 residues in the CDR3.

This clone was seen more than once but under ten times. This chain uses TRBV5-1 with TRBJ2-1; tentative D call: TRBD2 (6 bases). Germline values: CDR1 SGHRS, CDR2 YFSETQ. The CDR3 runs 15 residues. The V end lost 5 bases, the J end lost 0 bases, and 12 bases lay between the germline ends. For the CDR3, the DNA is TGCGCCAGCAGACCGCGGGAAAGCTCCTACAATGAGCAGTTCTTC. This codes for CASRPRESSYNEQFF.

This rearrangement joins TRBV7-2 to TRBJ2-7, with 7 bases that match TRBD2. The germline V gene encodes CDR1 SGHTA and CDR2 FQGNSA. The CDR3 covers 13 residues. The V gene end was trimmed by 1 base and the J gene end by 3 bases; junction bases not matched to a gene: 0. The CDR3 loop reads CASSLGGGYEQYF. The CDR3 DNA reads as TGTGCCAGCAGCTTAGGGGGGGGCTACGAGCAGTACTTC. Full variable domain (outside the CDR3, taken from reference TRBV7-2 and TRBJ2-7): GAGVSQSPSNKVTEKGKDVELRCDPISGHTALYWYRQSLGQGLEFLIYFQGNSAPDKSGLPSDRFSAERTGGSVSTLTIQRTQQEDSAVYLCASSLGGGYEQYFGPGTRLTVT.